One and the same sample provided the 27 T cell receptor beta chains below, sequenced in a study of cytomegalovirus exposure and HLA in healthy donors. Amplification used 60 Vbeta primers and 13 Jbeta primers. Sequenced by immunoSEQ multiplex PCR; TCRdb stores in-frame clones only, minus some. Among about 25,000 clones, nearly 80% were seen once, and the ten largest hold 4% to 5%. Sequencing was carried out using PBMCs. The source of these receptors is a male donor in good health and CMV-seronegative.

The V gene is TRBV7-2, the J gene TRBJ2-1, with D possibly matching TRBD2 (6 bases). CDR1 SGHTA and CDR2 FQGNSA come from the germline V gene. CDR3 length: 17 amino acids. V was shortened by 0 bases and J by 7 bases, with 19 bases between the two germline ends. CDR3 bases: TGTGCCAGCAGCTTAGCGGTGAGAGCGGGTCACTTGAATGAGCAGTTCTTC. It is translated as CASSLAVRAGHLNEQFF.

The chain has TRBV7-6 and TRBJ2-5; tentative D call: TRBD2 (6 bases). Germline CDR1 and CDR2: SGHVS and FNYEAQ. The CDR3 runs to 14 residues. V lost 5 bases to trimming and J lost 0 bases, with 10 bases between them. CDR3 amino acids: CASSRGTHQETQYF. The CDR3 DNA reads as TGTGCCAGCAGCCGCGGGACCCACCAAGAGACCCAGTACTTC.

CDR3 loop: CASSLIGMGYNEQFF. The DNA of the CDR3 is TGTGCCAGCAGCTTAATCGGGATGGGCTACAATGAGCAGTTCTTC. The V and J genes are TRBV7-3 and TRBJ2-1; D is possibly TRBD2 (5 bases). The CDR3 covers 15 residues. The V end lost 1 base, the J end lost 3 bases, and 10 bases lay between the germline ends. Germline lookup yields CDR1 SGHTA and CDR2 FQGTGA. Full variable domain (remainder filled in from reference TRBV7-3 and TRBJ2-1): GAGVSQTPSNKVTEKGKYVELRCDPISGHTALYWYRQSLGQGPEFLIYFQGTGAADDSGLPNDRFFAVRPEGSVSTLKIQRTERGDSAVYLCASSLIGMGYNEQFFGPGTRLTVL.

The rearrangement links TRBV12-2 to TRBJ2-7; the table's D gene call, TRBD1, was not cross checked with the DNA. TRBV12-2 counts as a pseudogene. The CDR3 extends over 14 amino acids. The CDR3, as DNA: TGTGCAAGTCGATCCGGGACAAAAAGCTACGAGCAGTACTTC. Translating gives CASRSGTKSYEQYF.

This rearrangement joins TRBV11-2 to TRBJ2-2; 8 bases line up with TRBD1. CDR1 is SGHAT, CDR2 FQNNGV, per germline. The ends lost 1 base at V and 4 bases at J; junction bases unmatched: 2. The CDR3 extends over 15 amino acids. The CDR3 loop reads CASSLGTGITGELFF. The CDR3 nucleotides read TGTGCCAGCAGCTTAGGGACAGGGATCACCGGGGAGCTGTTTTTT.

The chain recombines TRBV28 with TRBJ1-5, with TRBD1 matching over 11 bases. The CDR3 sequence is 16 residues long. Germline CDR1 reads MDHEN; CDR2 reads SYDVKM. Unmatched junction bases numbered 7, after V lost 5 bases and J lost 4 bases. The CDR3 nucleotides are TGTGCCAGCAGTACAGGGACAGGGGGTTTGAATCAGCCCCAGCATTTT. Protein product: CASSTGTGGLNQPQHF.

The chain recombines TRBV6-5 with TRBJ2-3; unclear D gene. CDR1 is MNHEY, CDR2 SVGAGI, per germline. CDR3 length: 14 amino acids. Trimming took 0 bases from V and 6 from J, leaving 10 bases between them. This chain's CDR3 is CASSYSDRADTQYF. In nucleotides, the CDR3 is TGTGCCAGCAGTTACTCGGATAGAGCGGATACGCAGTATTTT.

The chain couples TRBV7-2 to TRBJ2-5; the D is unclear. This CDR3 has 12 residues. The germline CDR1 and CDR2 sequences are SGHTA and FQGNSA. V was cut by 5 bases and J by 2 bases, with 6 bases left in between. The CDR3 sequence is CASSAQQETQYF. In nucleotides, the CDR3 is TGTGCCAGCAGCGCACAACAAGAGACCCAGTACTTC.

V and J are TRBV10-3 and TRBJ2-2, with TRBD2 identical over 10 bases. The length of the CDR3 is 17 residues. With 1 base clipped from V and 5 bases from J, the junction kept 7 bases outside the gene matches. Germline loops: CDR1 ENHRY, CDR2 SYGVKD. CDR3 residues: CAISELAGGRGTGELFF. The CDR3, as DNA: TGTGCCATCAGTGAGTTAGCGGGAGGCAGAGGGACCGGGGAGCTGTTTTTT.

The gene calls are TRBV6-4 and TRBJ2-1, with 8 nucleotides matching TRBD2. CDR1 and CDR2 from the germline V gene are MRHNA and SNTAGT. After removal of 4 bases from V and 8 bases from J, the junction contained 7 bases not matched to a gene. There are 14 residues in the CDR3. DNA of the CDR3: TGTGCCAGCAGTGTTGGTAGCGGGGCGGATGAGCAGTTCTTC. Its protein is CASSVGSGADEQFF.

This chain uses TRBV6-5 with TRBJ2-3; 11 bases agree with TRBD2. The CDR3 consists of 14 residues. The V segment lost 5 bases and the J segment 4 bases; nucleotides outside the gene matches: 2. Germline loops: CDR1 MNHEY, CDR2 SVGAGI. The CDR3 spells CASSELAGADTQYF. CDR3 nucleotides: TGTGCCAGCAGTGAACTAGCGGGAGCAGATACGCAGTATTTT.

The chain is built from TRBV4-2 and TRBJ2-7; 10 bases fit TRBD2. Germline V gene lookup returns CDR1 LGHNA and CDR2 YNFKEQ. J was trimmed by 3 bases and V by 0 bases; bases with no gene match: 5. CDR3 length: 16 amino acids. DNA of the CDR3: TGTGCCAGCAGCCAAGATAGTAGCGGGAGGATCTACGAGCAGTACTTC. It specifies CASSQDSSGRIYEQYF.

This clone is a singleton in its sample. The chain is built from TRBV4-3 and TRBJ2-1; no reliable D call. Trimming removed 0 bases from V and 4 bases from J, with 7 bases in between. This CDR3 spans 14 amino acids. Looked up from germline, CDR1 is LGHNA and CDR2 is YSLEER. The CDR3 region is CASSQDPSYNEQFF. In DNA, the CDR3 is TGCGCCAGCAGCCAAGATCCGTCTTACAATGAGCAGTTCTTC.

V is TRBV28 and J is TRBJ2-1; TRBD2 aligns across 8 bases. Trimming cost V 2 bases and J 5 bases; bases outside gene matches: 14. This CDR3 has 18 residues. The V gene's germline CDR1 is MDHEN and CDR2 SYDVKM. The CDR3 here is CASSLPPSVPRGDNEQFF. The CDR3, as DNA: TGTGCCAGCAGTTTACCCCCTTCGGTGCCGCGGGGGGACAATGAGCAGTTCTTC.

This sequence joins TRBV7-8 and TRBJ2-4; D is perhaps TRBD1 (6 bases). The germline CDR1 and CDR2 sequences are SGHVS and FQNEAQ. V was clipped by 8 bases and J by 0 bases, with 26 bases between them. The CDR3 runs to 19 residues. CDR3 bases: TGTGCCAGCTCCAGAACCCGGCAGGGGTTGGATCTAGCCAAAAACATTCAGTACTTC. Translating gives CASSRTRQGLDLAKNIQYF.

V is TRBV5-1 and J is TRBJ2-7; 12 positions match TRBD1. CDR3 length equals 15 residues. The germline V gene has CDR1 SGHRS and CDR2 YFSETQ. The V and J ends lost 2 bases and 3 bases, in that order; junction bases with no gene match: 3. The DNA for the CDR3 is TGCGCCAGCAGCTTAGGGACAGGGGGCCTCTACGAGCAGTACTTC. Its protein is CASSLGTGGLYEQYF.

V gene TRBV11-3 combines with J gene TRBJ2-1; the D gene is possibly TRBD2 (7 bases). This CDR3 has 15 residues. Per germline, CDR1 SGHNT and CDR2 YENEEA. Trimming cost V 6 bases and J 2 bases, with 14 bases left between them. CDR3 in DNA: TGTGCCAGCAGTCTAGGGAGGGGGGCCTACAATGAGCAGTTCTTC. Translating it yields CASSLGRGAYNEQFF.

V gene TRBV6-1 combines with J gene TRBJ2-7; D ambiguous. Germline-derived CDR1 and CDR2 are MNHNS and SASEGT. This CDR3 has 13 residues. V lost 0 bases and J 4 bases, leaving 7 bases between the germline ends. CDR3 sequence reads: CASSEAPEYEQYF. In DNA, the CDR3 is TGTGCCAGCAGTGAAGCGCCCGAGTACGAGCAGTACTTC.

The chain uses TRBV6-6 and TRBJ1-5; unclear D gene. CDR1 is MNHNY and CDR2 is SVGAGI in the germline V gene (reference sequence). V was clipped by 6 bases and J by 2 bases, with 11 bases between them. CDR3 length: 14 amino acids. CDR3: CASSVVRGNQPQHF. CDR3 nucleotides: TGTGCCAGCAGCGTTGTCCGTGGCAATCAGCCCCAGCATTTT.

The rearrangement joins TRBV7-9 to TRBJ2-7; 7 nucleotides align to TRBD1. Unmatched junction bases numbered 8, after V lost 5 bases and J lost 7 bases. This CDR3 is built from 13 residues. Germline values: CDR1 SEHNR, CDR2 FQNEAQ (reference sequence). In nucleotides, the CDR3 is TGTGCCAGCAGCGTACAGGGGCTGGGGGAGCAGTACTTC. Encoded protein: CASSVQGLGEQYF. The variable domain in full, completed from reference TRBV7-9 and TRBJ2-7, reads DTGVSQNPRHKITKRGQNVTFRCDPISEHNRLYWYRQTLGQGPEFLTYFQNEAQLEKSRLLSDRFSAERPKGSFSTLEIQRTEQGDSAMYLCASSVQGLGEQYFGPGTRLTVT.

This chain joins TRBV15 and TRBJ2-1; D is possibly TRBD1 (5 bases). CDR1 is LNHNV, CDR2 YYDKDF, per germline (reference sequence). V lost 0 bases, J lost 8 bases, and 8 bases lay in between. This CDR3 comprises 13 residues. CDR3 residues: CATSRDLGDEQFF. Here the CDR3 DNA reads TGTGCCACCAGCAGAGATCTAGGGGATGAGCAGTTCTTC.

This clone was picked up one time. The chain combines TRBV6-1 with TRBJ2-3; 8 bases align to TRBD2. The CDR3 has 15 residues. J lost 3 bases, V lost 1 base, and 3 bases had no gene match. Germline V gene data show CDR1 as MNHNS and CDR2 as SASEGT. CDR3 loop: CASSEGVAGTDTQYF. Here the CDR3 DNA reads TGTGCCAGCAGTGAAGGGGTAGCGGGGACAGATACGCAGTATTTT.

The CDR3, as DNA: TGTGCCAGCAACCCGGGAGGACCCTACGAGCAGTACTTC. This translates into CASNPGGPYEQYF. The rearrangement links TRBV2 to TRBJ2-7, with 7 bases identical to TRBD2. This CDR3 contains 13 residues. V lost 7 bases and J lost 2; bases outside the gene matches: 5. The germline CDR1 and CDR2 sequences are SNHLY and FYNNEI. The full variable domain, in which reference TRBV2 and TRBJ2-7 provide the parts outside the CDR3, is EPEVTQTPSHQVTQMGQEVILRCVPISNHLYFYWYRQILGQKVEFLVSFYNNEISEKSEIFDDQFSVERPDGSNFTLKIRSTKLEDSAMYFCASNPGGPYEQYFGPGTRLTVT.

The chain uses TRBV9 and TRBJ2-2; the match to TRBD2 covers 14 bases. CDR1 is SGDLS and CDR2 is YYNGEE in the germline V gene. V dropped 4 bases and J dropped 7; count of bases not matched to a gene: 18. This CDR3 is built from 20 residues. CDR3 residues: CASSPHGLAGGRGVVGELFF. The CDR3, as DNA: TGTGCCAGCAGCCCTCACGGACTAGCGGGGGGCCGGGGGGTTGTCGGGGAGCTGTTTTTT.

The chain's CDR3 is CASRKVGRGGRDEQFF. In nucleotides, the CDR3 is TGCGCCAGCCGGAAGGTAGGACGGGGGGGAAGGGATGAGCAGTTCTTC. The chain is built from TRBV4-3 and TRBJ2-1; 8 nucleotides line up with TRBD2. The junction had 17 bases not matched to a gene; V was cut back by 8 bases and J by 8 bases. Germline loops: CDR1 LGHNA, CDR2 YSLEER. The CDR3 totals 16 residues.

V gene TRBV4-3 combines with J gene TRBJ2-3; a weak D match, TRBD2 (7 bases). There are 14 residues in the CDR3. With 1 base removed from V and 4 bases from J, the gap between germline ends came to 9 bases. Germline lookup yields CDR1 LGHNA and CDR2 YSLEER. CDR3 amino acids: CASSQGGGADTQYF. As DNA, the CDR3 is TGCGCCAGCAGCCAAGGAGGGGGGGCAGATACGCAGTATTTT.

V gene TRBV27 combines with J gene TRBJ2-1; 7 positions match TRBD1. This CDR3 comprises 16 residues. V shed 4 bases and J 3 bases; nucleotides not matched to a gene: 9. Germline V CDR1 and CDR2: MNHEY, SMNVEV (reference sequence). The CDR3 region has the DNA TGTGCCAGCAGTTCGCCTTGGGACAGAGGCTACAATGAGCAGTTCTTC. Its translation is CASSSPWDRGYNEQFF.